This TCR beta chain stems from a study of T cell responses to AZD1222 COVID-19 vaccine. General study results and limits: Unmutated variant regions are reportedly the target of nearly half of TCRs that are spike-specific. Clonal diversity was possibly underestimated, and white British individuals and females predominated among donors. Among those given AZD1222, only five or six were seropositive at baseline.

Only in-frame clones appear in the TCRdb table, and some are missing; sequencing was by immunoSEQ multiplex PCR. The sample records about 150,000 clones, about 90% being singletons. Second doses that came at about 4 or about 12 weeks were put together. This clone was observed a single time. Its cognate antigen is unknown. V dropped 2 bases and J dropped 7; count of bases not matched to a gene: 8. The CDR3 covers 16 residues. The germline V gene has CDR1 KGHDR and CDR2 SFDVKD. This receptor was identified in an adult who received the AZD1222 COVID-19 vaccine. The sample here was peripheral blood, taken 28 days after the second AZD1222 dose. The chain has TRBV24-1 and TRBJ2-1; 9 bases are shared with TRBD1. CDR3 in amino acids: CATSDSDRGRMNEQFF. The CDR3 region has the DNA TGTGCCACCAGTGATTCGGACAGGGGAAGAATGAATGAGCAGTTCTTC.